This TCR beta chain was recorded in a study of blood T cell repertoires in COVID-19 (dated by TCRdb to about 2020). At the level of the whole study: Samples covering the acute and convalescent phases of COVID-19 were provided by collaborators in the United States, Italy and Spain. The sample metadata nearly always contained a de-identified subject ID, COVID-19 status, age in years and sex. Where HLA class I and class II types were available, the types were taken from metadata supplied by the sample provider, not from assay-based typing. Deeply sampled blood TCRbeta repertoires from subjects exposed to, actively infected with, or recovered from COVID-19 were included in the dataset. Samples were obtained from the ongoing ImmuneRACE study (first 160 participants) and from some 1,200 subjects provided by 6 global collaborators. The prospective study material was composed of cDNA or gDNA derived from T cells, B-cell-depleted T cells, or PBMCs. A freely available public database, intended as a resource for researchers studying the immune response to SARS-CoV-2, is where the repertoires were released.

Summary of the overall study and its limitations: Clinical and demographic metadata were provided uncurated, with the amount varying by source and participant.

Remarks on this clone: Its antigen specificity is not known. Base qualities are not at hand, and no much larger clone is one base apart.

Each collaborating institution followed its own protocols to collect whole blood in K2EDTA tubes. For TCRbeta analysis, collaborators shipped samples as frozen whole blood, isolated PBMCs, or DNA extracted from either of those sample types. TCRbeta CDR3 regions were amplified from genomic DNA by means of the immunoSEQ Assay, a bias-controlled multiplex PCR. In the paper's pipeline: The number of nucleated cells in each sample was estimated by amplification of reference gene primers within the assay. To quantify the absolute abundance of each unique TCRbeta CDR3 rearrangement, sequence reads were collapsed and filtered. Productive Simpson clonality was computed per sample as the square root of Simpson's diversity index over productive rearrangements. TCRdb holds this immuneACCESS table with in-frame rearrangements only. Some clones are missing; in checked studies, unresolved V genes explain under half, and the rest has no known cause. V, J and clone size derive from that table, while D and trimming were established from the DNA sequence. This sample holds about 76,000 clones; around nine tenths were observed only once. The top ten hold 15% to 20% of the sample.

The clonotype originates from a human donor in a cohort sampled during active COVID-19. Sequences were obtained from peripheral blood.

In nucleotides, the sequence is TGTGCCAGCAGCTCTCGGGGCAATGAGCAGTTCTTC. Its product reads: CASSSRGNEQFF. The V gene is TRBV7-3 and the J gene is TRBJ2-1; TRBD2 might be the D gene, on 5 matching bases. V loses 4 bases of germline sequence and J loses 6 bases, and the interval between the two ends is 7 bases. CDR1 and CDR2 (SGHTA, FQGTGA) derive from the germline V gene. Its CDR3 holds 12 amino acids, cysteine through phenylalanine. Left in the record is the CDR3 DNA by itself, 36 bases read in frame from the first base.